Below are 24 T cell receptor beta chains sequenced from a single sample in a study of regulatory T cells in long-lasting Graves disease. Sample time point: newly diagnosed GD, antithyroid drugs for less than 3 months. RNA from PBMCs was the source of the TCR library. HTBI primers from iRepertoire and Arm-PCR of CDR3 regions yielded the TCR beta libraries. TCRdb re-derived calls from the multiplex PCR reads in MiXCR, one entry per CDR3 protein. The sample holds 360,000 or so distinct CDR3 sequences; approximately 16% are singletons and the top ten take less than 35%. The same data also went into a second study, on T cells in Graves' hyperthyroidism and ophthalmopathy.

The sample here was peripheral blood mononuclear cells (PBMCs), taken at new diagnosis, from a patient treated with antithyroid drugs. These TCRs come from a man aged 40-55 years with Graves disease.

This clonotype was seen repeatedly, ten times or more. The chain employs TRBV20-1 and TRBJ2-1; D call uncertain. The germline gives CDR1 DFQATT, CDR2 SNEGSKA (reference sequence). The CDR3 covers 10 residues. CDR3 sequence (DNA): TGCAGCTTCGAGGACAATGAGCAGTTCTTC. Translated, it gives CSFEDNEQFF.

This clonotype has at least ten counts. CDR3 sequence: CATYERGGSNIQYF. The CDR3 DNA reads as TGTGCCACCTACGAGCGGGGGGGCTCGAACATTCAGTACTTC. V usage is TRBV28 and J usage is TRBJ2-4; 10 nucleotides match TRBD2. The CDR3 runs 14 residues. J gave up 7 bases and V 10 bases, and 10 bases lay outside the gene matches. Per the germline V gene, CDR1 is MDHEN and CDR2 is SYDVKM.

This clonotype was found a few times. CDR3 sequence reads: CASSLVQGDGSPLHF. The CDR3 region has the DNA TGTGCCAGCAGCTTAGTCCAGGGAGACGGCTCACCCCTCCACTTT. The chain has TRBV7-2 and TRBJ1-6; D perhaps matches TRBD1 (5 bases). V was shortened by 1 base and J by 10 bases, with 14 bases between the two germline ends. The germline V gene encodes CDR1 SGHTA and CDR2 FQGNSA. This CDR3 contains 15 residues.

This clonotype was counted at least ten times. The chain employs TRBV12-3 or TRBV12-4 and TRBJ2-3, with a tentative D call TRBD2 (6 bases). The CDR3 contains 21 residues. The V end lost 5 bases, the J end lost 4 bases, and 34 bases lay between the germline ends. The CDR3 spells CASSPPLGDQGRRGVADTQYF. CDR3 in DNA: TGTGCCAGCAGTCCCCCCTTGGGGGACCAGGGTAGGCGGGGTGTCGCAGATACGCAGTATTTT.

This clonotype was counted a few times. The rearrangement joins TRBV6-2 or TRBV6-3 to TRBJ1-1; 7 bases match TRBD1. This CDR3 spans 14 amino acids. Germline loops: CDR1 MNHEY, CDR2 SVGEGT. With V trimmed by 3 bases and J by 6 bases, 7 bases remained unmatched. The CDR3: CASSYRRTGSEAFF. CDR3 bases: TGTGCCAGCAGTTATCGAAGGACAGGCTCTGAAGCTTTCTTT.

This clonotype was observed many times. The rearrangement links TRBV6-2 or TRBV6-3 to TRBJ1-1; D is undetermined. V lost 4 bases and J lost 1, with 13 bases in between. The CDR3 is 15 residues long. Germline V gene sequence: CDR1 MNHEY, CDR2 SVGEGT. The CDR3 coding sequence is TGTGCCAGCAGTTCCCGCCCGCTGCGGAACACTGAAGCTTTCTTT. Translating gives CASSSRPLRNTEAFF.

The chain employs TRBV7-2 and TRBJ1-2, with TRBD1 identical over 10 bases. The junction had 6 bases not matched to a gene; V was cut back by 5 bases and J by 6 bases. CDR1 is SGHTA and CDR2 is FQGNSA in the germline V gene. The CDR3 spans 14 residues. In DNA form, the CDR3 reads TGTGCCAGCAGCCCTGACAGGGGGCCCAATGGCTACACCTTC. It translates to CASSPDRGPNGYTF.

The V gene is TRBV18, the J gene TRBJ2-5; TRBD1 is a possible D gene (6 bases). The CDR3 covers 14 residues. The germline V and J ends were trimmed by 0 bases and 5 bases, with 10 bases remaining between them. CDR1 and CDR2 (germline): KGHSH, LQKENI. In DNA, the CDR3 is TGTGCCAGCTCACCACCGTGGGGGCGGGAGACCCAGTACTTC. This gives the protein CASSPPWGRETQYF. Filled out from reference TRBV18 and TRBJ2-5, the complete variable domain reads NAGVMQNPRHLVRRRGQEARLRCSPMKGHSHVYWYRQLPEEGLKFMVYLQKENIIDESGMPKERFSAEFPKEGPSILRIQQVVRGDSAAYFCASSPPWGRETQYFGPGTRLLVL.

This clonotype came up many times. The rearrangement uses TRBV5-1 and TRBJ2-3; weak D call: TRBD2 (5 bases). V was cut by 5 bases and J by 4 bases, with 14 bases left in between. The germline V gene has CDR1 SGHRS and CDR2 YFSETQ. The CDR3 covers 14 residues. CDR3 nucleotides: TGCGCCAGCAGACCTGGGAGCGGTTCAGATACGCAGTATTTT. Protein sequence: CASRPGSGSDTQYF.

This clonotype has at least ten counts. The V and J genes are TRBV11-2 and TRBJ1-1; D call uncertain. Germline V gene data show CDR1 as SGHAT and CDR2 as FQNNGV. The CDR3 length is 15 residues. The V gene lost 2 bases and the J gene lost 4 bases, with 14 bases spanning the gap. CDR3 coding DNA: TGTGCCAGCAGCTTATCGGTAGGATCGGGCACTGAAGCTTTCTTT. Amino acid sequence: CASSLSVGSGTEAFF.

For this clonotype: A read error likely explains this, since a far larger clone differs by one base. The gene calls are TRBV28 and TRBJ2-1, with a tentative D call TRBD2 (6 bases). The CDR3 runs 15 residues. Trimming cost V 7 bases and J 10 bases, with 23 bases left between them. Germline V gives CDR1 MDHEN, CDR2 SYDVKM. The chain's CDR3 is CASTRGGGSSYEQFF. CDR3 DNA sequence: TGTGCCAGCACGCGAGGTGGAGGGAGCTCCTACGAGCAGTTCTTC. Looking up the rest from reference TRBV28 and TRBJ2-1 gives the full variable domain: DVKVTQSSRYLVKRTGEKVFLECVQDMDHENMFWYRQDPGLGLRLIYFSYDVKMKEKGDIPEGYSVSREKKERFSLILESASTNQTSMYLCASTRGGGSSYEQFFGPGTRLTVL.

The chain uses TRBV7-9 and TRBJ2-3, with 15 bases aligning to TRBD2. Germline CDR1 and CDR2: SEHNR and FQNEAQ (reference sequence). This CDR3 has 20 amino acids. The trim removed 4 bases at V and 3 bases at J, leaving 14 bases unmatched. CDR3 in amino acids: CASSWTGGTSGGLTTDTQYF. DNA of the CDR3: TGTGCCAGCAGCTGGACAGGTGGGACTAGCGGGGGGCTGACTACAGATACGCAGTATTTT.

In its sample, this clonotype was seen a few times. This chain connects TRBV9 to TRBJ2-7, with D possibly TRBD2 on 5 matching bases. The germline V and J ends were trimmed by 4 bases and 0 bases, with 11 bases remaining between them. Germline assignment: CDR1 SGDLS and CDR2 YYNGEE. The CDR3 loop spans 14 amino acids. CDR3 nucleotides: TGTGCCAGCAGCACCACGGGGTCCTCCTACGAGCAGTACTTC. Translating gives CASSTTGSSYEQYF.

This clonotype has at least ten counts. This sequence joins TRBV2 and TRBJ2-5; the match to TRBD2 covers 16 bases. The CDR3 runs 18 residues. J lost 2 bases, V lost 4 bases, and 7 bases had no gene match. Germline V gene sequence: CDR1 SNHLY, CDR2 FYNNEI. The CDR3 sequence is CASSGGTSGGAPQETQYF. CDR3 DNA sequence: TGTGCCAGCAGTGGCGGGACTAGCGGGGGGGCTCCTCAAGAGACCCAGTACTTC.

This clonotype was seen only a few times. J is TRBJ1-1 and V is TRBV29-1; TRBD1 matches 8 bases. Germline CDR1 is SQVTM and CDR2 is ANQGSEA. The CDR3 consists of 15 residues. Trimming removed 4 bases from V and 0 bases from J; junction bases left unmatched: 7. This CDR3 reads CSVGLRGLMNTEAFF. The DNA of the CDR3 is TGCAGCGTTGGACTCAGGGGGCTCATGAACACTGAAGCTTTCTTT.

The genes are TRBV7-9 and TRBJ2-5; 9 bases are a match to TRBD1. Germline V gene sequence: CDR1 SEHNR, CDR2 FQNEAQ (reference sequence). The CDR3 runs to 13 residues. J was trimmed by 5 bases and V by 5 bases; bases with no gene match: 3. The CDR3 sequence: CASSRTGVETQYF. DNA of the CDR3: TGTGCCAGCAGCCGGACAGGGGTGGAGACCCAGTACTTC.

This chain joins TRBV13 and TRBJ2-3, with 12 bases fitting TRBD1. CDR3 length equals 16 residues. Unmatched junction bases numbered 8, after V lost 6 bases and J lost 4 bases. The V gene's germline CDR1 is PRHDT and CDR2 FYEKMQ (reference sequence). The CDR3 protein is CASRRLRDRGPDTQYF. The CDR3 region has the DNA TGTGCCAGCAGGCGACTCCGGGACAGGGGGCCAGATACGCAGTATTTT.

The chain joins TRBV20-1 to TRBJ2-3; 8 bases are a match to TRBD1. The V gene's germline CDR1 is DFQATT and CDR2 SNEGSKA (reference sequence). The length of the CDR3 is 13 residues. Germline trimming cut 6 bases from V and 6 bases from J; bases unmatched to any gene: 8. CDR3 in DNA: TGCAGTGCCCGGACAGGGTGGGCGGATACGCAGTATTTT. Protein product: CSARTGWADTQYF.

There are a few counts of this clonotype. The chain couples TRBV9 to TRBJ2-1; D possibly corresponds to TRBD1 (6 bases). From germline, CDR1 is SGDLS and CDR2 YYNGEE. This CDR3 spans 14 amino acids. Trimming took off 4 bases at V and 7 bases at J, with 15 bases between the two ends. The CDR3 sequence is CASSPGDSWNEQFF. CDR3 DNA: TGTGCCAGCAGCCCAGGGGATAGCTGGAATGAGCAGTTCTTC.

The chain uses TRBV9 and TRBJ2-1; TRBD2 matches 14 bases. Per the germline V gene, CDR1 is SGDLS and CDR2 is YYNGEE. The CDR3 has 14 amino acids. The ends lost 6 bases at V and 7 bases at J; junction bases unmatched: 3. CDR3 loop: CASNRLAGGNEQFF. CDR3 sequence (DNA): TGTGCCAGCAACAGACTAGCGGGGGGGAATGAGCAGTTCTTC. Complete variable domain (other parts from reference TRBV9 and TRBJ2-1): DSGVTQTPKHLITATGQRVTLRCSPRSGDLSVYWYQQSLDQGLQFLIQYYNGEERAKGNILERFSAQQFPDLHSELNLSSLELGDSALYFCASNRLAGGNEQFFGPGTRLTVL.

This clonotype was counted at least ten times. The chain couples TRBV29-1 to TRBJ1-2; D may be TRBD1 (6 bases). V was clipped by 6 bases and J by 4 bases, with 21 bases between them. CDR1 SQVTM and CDR2 ANQGSEA come from the germline V gene. There are 15 residues in the CDR3. In DNA form, the CDR3 reads TGCAGCGTCCCCGCTAGCAAAGACAGGACCTATGGCTACACCTTC. The encoded protein is CSVPASKDRTYGYTF.

This clonotype turned up a few times. The chain links TRBV10-2 to TRBJ2-2; 12 bases are shared with TRBD1. CDR1 is WSHSY and CDR2 is SAAADI in the germline V gene. V lost 4 bases and J lost 7; bases outside the gene matches: 4. The CDR3 has 15 residues. CDR3 in amino acids: CASSGGQGAGGELFF. The CDR3 DNA follows: TGCGCCAGCAGTGGGGGACAGGGGGCAGGCGGGGAGCTGTTTTTT.

The sample holds many counts of this clonotype. The rearrangement links TRBV11-2 to TRBJ1-1, with D perhaps TRBD1 (5 bases). The CDR3 has 15 amino acids. Germline assignment: CDR1 SGHAT and CDR2 FQNNGV. V lost 3 bases and J 4 bases, leaving 15 bases between the germline ends. The CDR3 DNA reads TGTGCCAGCAGCTTTGTCCAGGGAAGGGGCACTGAAGCTTTCTTT. Amino acids: CASSFVQGRGTEAFF.

This clonotype came up many times. The chain joins TRBV9 to TRBJ2-5; the match to TRBD2 covers 7 bases. From germline, CDR1 is SGDLS and CDR2 YYNGEE. Trimming cost V 5 bases and J 5 bases; bases outside gene matches: 12. The CDR3 is 15 amino acids. The CDR3 is CASSYGGNFVETQYF. The CDR3 nucleotides are TGTGCCAGCAGTTACGGGGGGAACTTTGTTGAGACCCAGTACTTC.